The rows below give T cell receptor beta chains drawn from one sample of a study of graft-versus-host responses after intestinal transplantation. For these receptors, no antigen is known. Sequenced by immunoSEQ multiplex PCR; TCRdb stores in-frame clones only, minus some. The table lists about 94,000 clones, 75% to 95% of them singletons, with around 0.49% in the top ten. This sample comprised unstimulated CD8+ T cells sorted from spleen or lymph node cells, obtained before intestinal transplant. The receptor set was obtained from a human donor who received an intestinal transplant. CDR3s include the opening cysteine and the closing phenylalanine or tryptophan. A D gene is named only where the DNA matches it firmly.

TRBJ1-5,13,NA,TRBV6-1,TGTGCCAGCAGCCTTTATGGGCATCAGCCCCAGCATTTT,CASSLYGHQPQHF
TRBJ2-7,13,TRBD2,TRBV27,TGTGCCAGCAGTTTTATGGGGGGGGACGAGCAGTACTTC,CASSFMGGDEQYF
TRBJ2-7,16,NA,TRBV7-8,TGTGCCAGCAGCTTAGCAGATCACGGGGGTCGAGACGAGCAGTACTTC,CASSLADHGGRDEQYF
TRBJ1-5,14,TRBD1,TRBV6-5,TGTGCCAGCAGTTCAACAGGGGAAGGTCAGCCCCAGCATTTT,CASSSTGEGQPQHF
TRBJ2-1,14,NA,TRBV7-2,TGTGCCAGCAGCTTCAGCGGACCTCACAATGAGCAGTTCTTC,CASSFSGPHNEQFF
TRBJ2-3,18,NA,TRBV12-5,TGTGCTAGTGGTTTGGTACTTTCAGGACATACTAGCACAGATACGCAGTATTTT,CASGLVLSGHTSTDTQYF
TRBJ2-1,15,TRBD2,TRBV6-6,TGTGCCAGCAGTTACTACCTAGCGGGTGACGATGAGCAGTTCTTC,CASSYYLAGDDEQFF
TRBJ1-2,15,NA,TRBV6-5,TGTGCCAGCAGTCCGGGTACAACAGGGACAAATGGCTACACCTTC,CASSPGTTGTNGYTF
TRBJ2-3,17,TRBD2,TRBV4-3,TGCGCCAGCAGCGCAAGACTAGCGGGGGCGAGCACAGATACGCAGTATTTT,CASSARLAGASTDTQYF
TRBJ2-1,12,TRBD2,TRBV7-9,TGTGCCAGCAGCCCGGGGGGGAATGAGCAGTTCTTC,CASSPGGNEQFF
TRBJ2-1,15,TRBD2,TRBV28,TGTGCCAGCAGTTTAGCGGGAGACGCCTACAATGAGCAGTTCTTC,CASSLAGDAYNEQFF
TRBJ2-5,16,TRBD1,TRBV7-9,TGTGCCTCGCGAGAGACCGGGACAGGGTGGAGAGAGACCCAGTACTTC,CASRETGTGWRETQYF
TRBJ1-1,14,TRBD1,TRBV29-1,TGCAGCGTCGCAGCCGGGACAGGGGACACTGAAGCTTTCTTT,CSVAAGTGDTEAFF
TRBJ1-2,16,TRBD1,TRBV4-1,TGCGCCAGCAGCCAAACCCAGACAGGGGCCCCCTATGGCTACACCTTC,CASSQTQTGAPYGYTF
TRBJ2-7,13,NA,TRBV6-5,TGTGCCAGCAGTTACGGGCCCGGGGGCGAGCAGTACTTC,CASSYGPGGEQYF
TRBJ2-7,12,NA,TRBV5-4,TGTGCCAGCAGCTTGCGGGGGAGTGAGCAGTACTTC,CASSLRGSEQYF
TRBJ2-3,14,TRBD2,TRBV10-3,TGTGCCACCCACAGCGGGACGGAAACAGATACGCAGTATTTT,CATHSGTETDTQYF
TRBJ2-3,16,NA,TRBV5-1,TGCGCCAGCAGCCCCGGACAGGGAGGGGGCACAGATACGCAGTATTTT,CASSPGQGGGTDTQYF
TRBJ2-3,16,NA,TRBV5-1,TGCGCCAGCAGCTTGGCCTACCTCCGCCTCACAGATACGCAGTATTTT,CASSLAYLRLTDTQYF
TRBJ2-2,13,NA,TRBV29-1,TGCAGCGTCCGGACAGCGAACACCGGGGAGCTGTTTTTT,CSVRTANTGELFF
TRBJ2-7,13,TRBD2,TRBV4-1,TGCGCCAGCAGCCAAGGACTAGCTTACGAGCAGTACTTC,CASSQGLAYEQYF
TRBJ1-5,9,NA,TRBV19,TGTGCCAGCGGTCAGCCCCAGCATTTT,CASGQPQHF
TRBJ2-3,16,TRBD2,TRBV5-6,TGTGCCAGCAGCTTGGGCGGGGGGGCCCGGACAGATACGCAGTATTTT,CASSLGGGARTDTQYF
TRBJ1-1,15,TRBD1,TRBV6-5,TGTGCCAGCAGTTACCAGGGGGCCTTGAACACTGAAGCTTTCTTT,CASSYQGALNTEAFF
TRBJ2-7,15,TRBD1,TRBV5-1,TGCGCCAGCAGCTTGGAACAGGGGCCCTTATACGAGCAGTACTTC,CASSLEQGPLYEQYF
TRBJ1-3,14,NA,TRBV4-1,TGCGCCAGCAGCCCCTATGACAGGTACAACACCATATATTTT,CASSPYDRYNTIYF
TRBJ2-1,17,NA,TRBV6-1,TGTGCCAGCAGTGAAGCGCAATCGGGAGCCGGCCACAATGAGCAGTTCTTC,CASSEAQSGAGHNEQFF
TRBJ2-7,13,NA,TRBV10-2,TGCGCCAGCAGTGATAGGAGGGCCTACGAGCAGTACTTC,CASSDRRAYEQYF